The entry below describes one T cell receptor beta chain. Its antigen remains unidentified. Trimming took 7 bases from V and 4 from J; bases not matched to a gene: 12. The CDR3 loop spans 16 amino acids. Germline lookup yields CDR1 PRHDT and CDR2 FYEKMQ (reference sequence). The data stem from a study of cytomegalovirus exposure and HLA in healthy donors. Study-wide findings and caveats: Specific recognition of CMV antigens was confirmed in vitro for a few chains (all CMV-associated).

PCR amplification relied on 60 Vbeta primers (plus 13 Jbeta primers). Assay used: immunoSEQ multiplex PCR; TCRdb lists only in-frame clones, some missing. The table for this sample gives approximately 75,000 clones. Sequencing used PBMCs. The receptor was derived from a man in his forties in good health and CMV-seronegative. V is TRBV13 and J is TRBJ2-1; 8 nucleotides line up with TRBD2. This chain's CDR3 is CASMSSGGGRYNEQFF. CDR3 sequence (DNA): TGTGCCAGCATGTCCTCTGGCGGGGGGCGGTACAATGAGCAGTTCTTC.